The 16 T cell receptor beta chains in this list originate from one sample, sequenced in a study of CD8 T cells in Susac syndrome. Reverse transcription of roughly 0.45 to 1 ug RNA used random hexamers. A single record per CDR3 protein comes from TCRdb applying MiXCR to the immunoSEQ multiplex PCR reads. The data hold 160,000 or so distinct CDR3 sequences, with roughly 92% observed a single time. Input material: CD4+ T cells from PBMCs. Receptors were obtained from a human donor with Susac syndrome.

This rearrangement joins TRBV20-1 to TRBJ2-2, with 8 bases aligning to TRBD2. Germline V gene sequence: CDR1 DFQATT, CDR2 SNEGSKA (reference sequence). V lost 6 bases to trimming and J lost 6 bases; unmatched junction nucleotides: 15. The CDR3 loop spans 16 amino acids. CDR3 loop: CSAPFPGLGSAGELFF. CDR3 in DNA: TGCAGTGCACCATTCCCGGGACTAGGGTCGGCCGGGGAGCTGTTTTTT.

V gene TRBV10-1 combines with J gene TRBJ2-1; 7 nucleotides agree with TRBD2. Germline loops: CDR1 WNHNN, CDR2 SYGVQD (reference sequence). With V trimmed by 2 bases and J by 1 base, 5 bases remained unmatched. This CDR3 is built from 16 residues. CDR3 in amino acids: CASSEASGISYNEQFF. In DNA form, the CDR3 reads TGCGCCAGCAGTGAGGCTAGCGGCATTTCCTACAATGAGCAGTTCTTC.

The CDR3, as DNA: TGTGCCATCAGTGACCAAGGGACTAGCGGGATTGAGACCCAGTACTTC. This translates into CAISDQGTSGIETQYF. This chain links TRBV10-3 with TRBJ2-5; the match to TRBD2 covers 13 bases. CDR1 is ENHRY, CDR2 SYGVKD, per germline. The ends lost 3 bases at V and 5 bases at J; junction bases unmatched: 6. The CDR3 is made up of 16 amino acids.

On this clonotype: The conserved final phenylalanine or tryptophan is absent from the CDR3, which likely points to a read error. The CDR3 reads CASTAGSPRSTEAFL. The CDR3 bases are TGTGCCAGCACCGCGGGCAGCCCCAGGAGTACTGAAGCTTTCCTT. This sequence joins TRBV25-1 and TRBJ1-1; D unclear. The CDR3 sequence is 15 residues long. The V gene's germline CDR1 is MGHDK and CDR2 SYGVNS. V was pared by 7 bases and J by 5 bases, with 20 bases between.

This chain connects TRBV5-6 to TRBJ2-1; 12 bases fit TRBD2. The CDR3 totals 15 residues. CDR1 SGHDT and CDR2 YYEEEE come from the germline V gene. Losses at the gene ends were 2 bases for V and 6 bases for J; bases not matched to a gene: 3. The CDR3 DNA follows: TGTGCCAGCAGCTTCACTAGCGGGGGGCTCAATGAGCAGTTCTTC. Its translation is CASSFTSGGLNEQFF.

The chain carries TRBV29-1 and TRBJ2-3; D gene unclear. This CDR3 spans 13 amino acids. Trimming shortened V by 1 base and J by 0 bases, and 5 bases separated the two germline ends. Germline assignment: CDR1 SQVTM and CDR2 ANQGSEA. The CDR3 reads CSVEAQSTDTQYF. The DNA for the CDR3 is TGCAGCGTTGAAGCCCAGAGCACAGATACGCAGTATTTT.

The chain carries TRBV19 and TRBJ2-3; 7 nucleotides line up with TRBD1. Germline V CDR1 and CDR2: LNHDA, SQIVND (reference sequence). With 7 bases clipped from V and 1 base from J, the junction kept 5 bases outside the gene matches. This CDR3 spans 14 amino acids. The CDR3 sequence: CASNRDSGTDTQYF. The CDR3 DNA is TGTGCCAGTAACCGGGACAGTGGCACAGATACGCAGTATTTT.

A single count supports this clonotype. The CDR3 sequence is CASSLMALDYEQYF. The CDR3 DNA reads TGCGCCAGCAGCTTGATGGCCCTGGACTACGAGCAGTACTTC. The chain joins TRBV5-1 to TRBJ2-7, with unresolved D. The V gene's germline CDR1 is SGHRS and CDR2 YFSETQ. The CDR3 runs 14 residues. With 1 base removed from V and 3 bases from J, the gap between germline ends came to 11 bases.

This clonotype was picked up one time. The chain is built from TRBV11-1 and TRBJ2-5; 13 bases line up with TRBD2. Germline assignment: CDR1 SGHAT and CDR2 FQDESV (reference sequence). The CDR3 contains 19 residues. J gave up 5 bases and V 1 base, and 13 bases lay outside the gene matches. CDR3 in DNA: TGTGCCAGCAGCTTAGGCTGGTGGACTAGCGGGGGAAAGTGGGAGACCCAGTACTTC. This gives the protein CASSLGWWTSGGKWETQYF.

The chain recombines TRBV6-5 with TRBJ1-2; D gene unclear. The CDR3 length is 13 residues. V was pared by 6 bases and J by 0 bases, with 8 bases between. Germline CDR1 reads MNHEY; CDR2 reads SVGAGI. The CDR3 bases are TGTGCCAGCAGCGTAAGGGCTAACTATGGCTACACCTTC. As protein: CASSVRANYGYTF.

V is TRBV5-1 and J is TRBJ2-6; D unresolved. This CDR3 has 17 amino acids. Germline V gives CDR1 SGHRS, CDR2 YFSETQ. Trimming left V 2 bases short and J 0 bases short, with 12 bases between. CDR3: CASSLTPVSSGANVLTF. CDR3 coding DNA: TGCGCCAGCAGCTTAACACCTGTATCCTCTGGGGCCAACGTCCTGACTTTC.

The rearrangement uses TRBV28 and TRBJ1-2, with D possibly matching TRBD1 (6 bases). V was trimmed by 2 bases and J by 5 bases, leaving 15 bases between them. This CDR3 is built from 15 residues. Germline-derived CDR1 and CDR2 are MDHEN and SYDVKM. CDR3 region: CASSLTPDRAYGYTF. In DNA, the CDR3 is TGTGCCAGCAGTTTAACCCCGGACAGAGCTTATGGCTACACCTTC.

This sequence joins TRBV9 and TRBJ1-1; no reliable D call. The CDR3 contains 12 residues. Germline-derived CDR1 and CDR2 are SGDLS and YYNGEE. Trimming left V 2 bases short and J 5 bases short, with 7 bases between. CDR3 amino acids: CASSVLGTEAFF. The CDR3 DNA is TGTGCCAGCAGCGTGCTTGGGACTGAAGCTTTCTTT.

The V call is TRBV24-1, the J call TRBJ2-3, with 11 bases aligning to TRBD2. CDR1 is KGHDR and CDR2 is SFDVKD in the germline V gene. The CDR3 loop spans 16 amino acids. With V trimmed by 4 bases and J by 6 bases, 8 bases remained unmatched. The CDR3 loop reads CATSEPFRTSGDTQYF. The CDR3 coding sequence is TGTGCCACCAGTGAACCCTTCCGGACTAGCGGGGATACGCAGTATTTT.

The chain employs TRBV2 and TRBJ1-2; tentatively, D is TRBD1 (5 bases). Germline V lookup: CDR1 SNHLY, CDR2 FYNNEI. V gave up 7 bases and J gave up 1 base, with 10 bases separating them. This CDR3 is built from 13 residues. The CDR3 nucleotides are TGTGCCAGCATCGACAGTTTTAACTATGGCTACACCTTC. Translated: CASIDSFNYGYTF.

The rearrangement uses TRBV11-3 and TRBJ1-1; D gene uncertain. Germline CDR1 and CDR2: SGHNT and YENEEA. V was clipped by 3 bases and J by 5 bases, with 10 bases between them. CDR3 length: 13 amino acids. The CDR3 region is CASSFGKGTEAFF. CDR3 DNA sequence: TGTGCCAGCAGCTTTGGGAAGGGAACTGAAGCTTTCTTT. The full variable domain, its missing parts supplied by reference TRBV11-3 and TRBJ1-1, is EAGVVQSPRYKIIEKKQPVAFWCNPISGHNTLYWYLQNLGQGPELLIRYENEEAVDDSQLPKDRFSAERLKGVDSTLKIQPAELGDSAVYLCASSFGKGTEAFFGQGTRLTVV.